This T cell receptor beta chain was profiled in a study of blood T cell repertoires in COVID-19. At the level of the study: Nucleic acid was either cDNA or gDNA, and it came from T cells, B-cell-depleted T cells, or PBMCs.

In the authors' methods: Amplification of reference gene primers was used by the study to estimate nucleated cell counts. Repertoires were generated with immunoSEQ multiplex PCR, while TCRdb's copy carries only in-frame clones and drops some. V, J and clone size reflect that table, while D and trimming were determined from the DNA. The sample yields tens of thousands of clones, roughly 73% seen once. The length of the CDR3 is 16 residues. V dropped 1 base and J dropped 6 bases, with 15 bases sitting between them. In germline, CDR1 is PRHDT, CDR2 FYEKMQ (reference sequence). The sequence derives from a man older than 75 with acute or convalescent COVID-19. The sample consisted of peripheral blood. The V gene is TRBV13, the J gene TRBJ2-2; maybe TRBD1 (6 bases). This CDR3 is CASSLALGAGSGELFF. The DNA for the CDR3 is TGTGCCAGCAGCTTAGCTCTGGGGGCTGGGTCCGGGGAGCTGTTTTTT.